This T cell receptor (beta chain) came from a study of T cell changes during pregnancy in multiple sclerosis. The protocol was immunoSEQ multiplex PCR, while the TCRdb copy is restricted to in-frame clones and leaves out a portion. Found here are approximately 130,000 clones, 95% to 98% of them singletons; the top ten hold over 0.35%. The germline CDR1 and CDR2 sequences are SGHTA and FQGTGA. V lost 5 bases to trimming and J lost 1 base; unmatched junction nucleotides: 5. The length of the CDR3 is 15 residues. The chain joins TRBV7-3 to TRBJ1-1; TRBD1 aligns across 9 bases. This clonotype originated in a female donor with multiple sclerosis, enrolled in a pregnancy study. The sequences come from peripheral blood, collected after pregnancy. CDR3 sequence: CASSPLGQGNTEAFF. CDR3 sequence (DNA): TGTGCCAGCAGCCCTTTGGGACAGGGGAACACTGAAGCTTTCTTT.